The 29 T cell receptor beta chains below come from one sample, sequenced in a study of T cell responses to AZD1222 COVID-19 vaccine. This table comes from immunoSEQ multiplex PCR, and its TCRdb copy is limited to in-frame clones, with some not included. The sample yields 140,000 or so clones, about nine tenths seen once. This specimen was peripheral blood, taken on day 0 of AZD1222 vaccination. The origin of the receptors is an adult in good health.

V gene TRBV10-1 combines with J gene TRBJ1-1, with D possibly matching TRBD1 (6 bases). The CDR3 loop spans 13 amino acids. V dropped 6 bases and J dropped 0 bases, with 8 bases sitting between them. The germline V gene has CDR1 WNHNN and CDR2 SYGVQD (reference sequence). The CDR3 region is CASRGTLNTEAFF. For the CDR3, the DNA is TGCGCCAGCAGAGGGACACTGAACACTGAAGCTTTCTTT.

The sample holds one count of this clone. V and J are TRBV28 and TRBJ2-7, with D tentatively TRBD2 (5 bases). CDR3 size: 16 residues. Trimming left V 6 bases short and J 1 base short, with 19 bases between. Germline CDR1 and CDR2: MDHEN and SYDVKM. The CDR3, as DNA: TGTGCCAGCAGCCCTTCGCGGGCCTCTGTATCCTACGAGCAGTACTTC. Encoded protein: CASSPSRASVSYEQYF. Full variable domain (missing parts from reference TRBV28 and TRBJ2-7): DVKVTQSSRYLVKRTGEKVFLECVQDMDHENMFWYRQDPGLGLRLIYFSYDVKMKEKGDIPEGYSVSREKKERFSLILESASTNQTSMYLCASSPSRASVSYEQYFGPGTRLTVT.

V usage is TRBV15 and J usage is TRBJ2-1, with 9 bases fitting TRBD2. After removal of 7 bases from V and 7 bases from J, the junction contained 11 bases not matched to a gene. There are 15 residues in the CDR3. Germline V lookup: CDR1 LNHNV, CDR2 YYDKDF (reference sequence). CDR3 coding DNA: TGTGCCACCACCCCACGCGGGAGGGCCCGGAATGAGCAGTTCTTC. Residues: CATTPRGRARNEQFF.

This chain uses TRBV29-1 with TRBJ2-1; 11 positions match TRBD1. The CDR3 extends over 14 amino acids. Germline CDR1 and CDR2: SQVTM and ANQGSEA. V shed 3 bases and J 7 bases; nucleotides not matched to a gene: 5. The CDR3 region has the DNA TGCAGCGTTGAGACGGACAGGGGGCTGAATGAGCAGTTCTTC. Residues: CSVETDRGLNEQFF.

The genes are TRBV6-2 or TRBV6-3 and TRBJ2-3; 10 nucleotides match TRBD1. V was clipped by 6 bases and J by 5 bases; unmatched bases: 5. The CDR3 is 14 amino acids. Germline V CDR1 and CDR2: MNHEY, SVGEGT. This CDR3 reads CASSRRTGGDTQYF. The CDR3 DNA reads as TGTGCCAGCAGCCGAAGGACAGGGGGAGATACGCAGTATTTT.

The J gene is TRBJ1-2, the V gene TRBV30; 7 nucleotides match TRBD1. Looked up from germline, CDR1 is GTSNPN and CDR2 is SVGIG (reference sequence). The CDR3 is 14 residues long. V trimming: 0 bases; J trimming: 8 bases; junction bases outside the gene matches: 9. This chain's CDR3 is CAWSVLQGVSGYTF. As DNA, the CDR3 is TGTGCCTGGAGTGTACTCCAGGGGGTATCGGGCTACACCTTC.

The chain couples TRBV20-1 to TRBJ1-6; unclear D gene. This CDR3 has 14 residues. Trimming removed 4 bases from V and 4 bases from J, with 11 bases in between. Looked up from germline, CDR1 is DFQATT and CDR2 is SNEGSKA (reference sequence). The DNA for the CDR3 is TGCAGTGCTATTGAGGGAGCATATAATTCACCCCTCCACTTT. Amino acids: CSAIEGAYNSPLHF.

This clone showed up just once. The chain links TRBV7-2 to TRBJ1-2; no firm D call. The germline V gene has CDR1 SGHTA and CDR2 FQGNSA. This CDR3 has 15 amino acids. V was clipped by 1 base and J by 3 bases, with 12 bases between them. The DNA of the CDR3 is TGTGCCAGCAGCTTAGGGGAATGGGTCTACTATGGCTACACCTTC. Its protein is CASSLGEWVYYGYTF.

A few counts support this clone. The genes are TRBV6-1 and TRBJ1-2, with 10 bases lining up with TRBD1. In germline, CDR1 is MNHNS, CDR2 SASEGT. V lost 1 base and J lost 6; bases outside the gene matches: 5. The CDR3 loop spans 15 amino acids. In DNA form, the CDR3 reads TGTGCCAGCAGTGAAGGGGAAGACAGGGGGCATGGCTACACCTTC. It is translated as CASSEGEDRGHGYTF.

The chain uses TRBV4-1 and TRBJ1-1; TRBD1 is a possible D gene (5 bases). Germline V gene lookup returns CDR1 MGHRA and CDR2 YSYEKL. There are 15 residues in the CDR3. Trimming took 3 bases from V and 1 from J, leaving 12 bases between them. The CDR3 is CASSHREGKNTEAFF. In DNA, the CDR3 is TGCGCCAGCAGCCATAGGGAGGGGAAGAACACTGAAGCTTTCTTT.

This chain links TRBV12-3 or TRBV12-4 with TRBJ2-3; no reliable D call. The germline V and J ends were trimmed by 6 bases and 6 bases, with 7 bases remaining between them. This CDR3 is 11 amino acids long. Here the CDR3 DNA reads TGTGCCAGCAGGTTCAGGGATACGCAGTATTTT. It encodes CASRFRDTQYF.

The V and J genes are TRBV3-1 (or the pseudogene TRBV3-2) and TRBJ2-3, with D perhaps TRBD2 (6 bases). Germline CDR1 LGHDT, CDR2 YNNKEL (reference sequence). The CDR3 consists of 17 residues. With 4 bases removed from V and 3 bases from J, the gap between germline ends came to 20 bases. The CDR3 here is CASSPPLTRYRTDTQYF. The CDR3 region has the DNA TGTGCCAGCAGCCCCCCCCTGACTAGGTATCGGACAGATACGCAGTATTTT.

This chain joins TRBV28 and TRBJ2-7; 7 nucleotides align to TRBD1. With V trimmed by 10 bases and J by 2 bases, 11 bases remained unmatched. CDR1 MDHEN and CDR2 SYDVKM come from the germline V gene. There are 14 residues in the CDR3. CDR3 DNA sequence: TGTGCCACTATGCCGACAGGGAACGCCTACGAGCAGTACTTC. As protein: CATMPTGNAYEQYF.

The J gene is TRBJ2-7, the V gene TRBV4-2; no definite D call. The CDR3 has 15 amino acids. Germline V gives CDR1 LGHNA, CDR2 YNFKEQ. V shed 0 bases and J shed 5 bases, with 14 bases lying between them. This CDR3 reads CASSQDENSSDEQYF. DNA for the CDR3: TGTGCCAGCAGCCAAGATGAAAATTCCAGTGACGAGCAGTACTTC.

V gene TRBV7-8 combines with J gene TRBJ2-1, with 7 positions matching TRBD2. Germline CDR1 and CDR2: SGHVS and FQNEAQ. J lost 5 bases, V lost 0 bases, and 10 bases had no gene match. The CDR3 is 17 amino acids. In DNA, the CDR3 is TGTGCCAGCAGCTTAGCGGGCGGCGGCCTAGCGGACAATGAGCAGTTCTTC. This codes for CASSLAGGGLADNEQFF.

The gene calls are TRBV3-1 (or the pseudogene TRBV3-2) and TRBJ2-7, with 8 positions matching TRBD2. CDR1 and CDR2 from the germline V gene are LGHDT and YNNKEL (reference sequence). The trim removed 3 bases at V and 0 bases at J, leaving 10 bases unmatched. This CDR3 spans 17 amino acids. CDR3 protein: CASSQTIAGRSSYEQYF. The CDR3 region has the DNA TGTGCCAGCAGCCAGACAATAGCGGGACGAAGCTCCTACGAGCAGTACTTC.

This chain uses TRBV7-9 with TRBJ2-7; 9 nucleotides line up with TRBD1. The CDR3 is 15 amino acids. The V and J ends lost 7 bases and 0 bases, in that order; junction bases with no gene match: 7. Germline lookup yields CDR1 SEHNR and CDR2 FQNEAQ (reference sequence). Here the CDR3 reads CASTPGTGSSYEQYF. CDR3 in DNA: TGTGCCAGCACCCCTGGGACAGGGAGCTCCTACGAGCAGTACTTC. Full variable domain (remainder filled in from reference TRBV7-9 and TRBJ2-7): DTGVSQNPRHKITKRGQNVTFRCDPISEHNRLYWYRQTLGQGPEFLTYFQNEAQLEKSRLLSDRFSAERPKGSFSTLEIQRTEQGDSAMYLCASTPGTGSSYEQYFGPGTRLTVT.

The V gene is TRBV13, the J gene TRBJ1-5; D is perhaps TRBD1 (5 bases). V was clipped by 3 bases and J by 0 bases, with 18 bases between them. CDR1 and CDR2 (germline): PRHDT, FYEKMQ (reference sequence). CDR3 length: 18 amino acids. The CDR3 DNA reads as TGTGCCAGCAGCTTCCGGGGGTCGGGAGAATATAGCAATCAGCCCCAGCATTTT. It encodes CASSFRGSGEYSNQPQHF.

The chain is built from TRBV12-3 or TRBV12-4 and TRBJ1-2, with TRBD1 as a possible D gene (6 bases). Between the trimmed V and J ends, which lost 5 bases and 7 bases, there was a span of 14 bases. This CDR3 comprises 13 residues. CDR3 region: CASSTTGILGYTF. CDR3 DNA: TGTGCCAGCAGTACCACAGGGATACTTGGCTACACCTTC.

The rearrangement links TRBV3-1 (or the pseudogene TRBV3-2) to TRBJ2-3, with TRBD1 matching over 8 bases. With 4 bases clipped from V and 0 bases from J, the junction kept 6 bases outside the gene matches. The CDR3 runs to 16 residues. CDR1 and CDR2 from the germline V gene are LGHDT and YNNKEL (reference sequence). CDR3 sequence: CASSPRTGYSTDTQYF. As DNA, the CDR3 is TGTGCCAGCAGCCCGAGGACAGGGTATAGCACAGATACGCAGTATTTT.

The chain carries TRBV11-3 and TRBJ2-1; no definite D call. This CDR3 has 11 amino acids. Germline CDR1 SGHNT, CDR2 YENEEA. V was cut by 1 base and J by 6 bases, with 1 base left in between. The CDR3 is CASSLGNEQFF. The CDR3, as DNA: TGTGCCAGCAGCTTAGGCAATGAGCAGTTCTTC.

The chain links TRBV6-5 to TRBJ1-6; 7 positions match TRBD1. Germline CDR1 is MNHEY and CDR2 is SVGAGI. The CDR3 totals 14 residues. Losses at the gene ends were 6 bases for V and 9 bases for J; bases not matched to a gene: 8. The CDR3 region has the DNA TGTGCCAGCAGACTCCGGGACAGAACTTCACCCCTCCACTTT. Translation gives CASRLRDRTSPLHF.

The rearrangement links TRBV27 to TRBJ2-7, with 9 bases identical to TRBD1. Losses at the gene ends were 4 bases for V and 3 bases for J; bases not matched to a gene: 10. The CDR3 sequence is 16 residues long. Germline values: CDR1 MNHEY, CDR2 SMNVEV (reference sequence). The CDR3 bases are TGTGCCAGCAGTTCGATCACAGGGGGCCGGTTCTACGAGCAGTACTTC. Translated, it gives CASSSITGGRFYEQYF.

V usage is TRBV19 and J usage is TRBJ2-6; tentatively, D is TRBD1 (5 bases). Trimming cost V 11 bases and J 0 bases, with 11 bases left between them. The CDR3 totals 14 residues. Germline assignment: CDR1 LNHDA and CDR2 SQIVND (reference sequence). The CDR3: CASQDSSGANVLTF. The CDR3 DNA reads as TGTGCCTCCCAAGACAGCTCTGGGGCCAACGTCCTGACTTTC. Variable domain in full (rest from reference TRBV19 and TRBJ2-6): DGGITQSPKYLFRKEGQNVTLSCEQNLNHDAMYWYRQDPGQGLRLIYYSQIVNDFQKGDIAEGYSVSREKKESFPLTVTSAQKNPTAFYLCASQDSSGANVLTFGAGSRLTVL.

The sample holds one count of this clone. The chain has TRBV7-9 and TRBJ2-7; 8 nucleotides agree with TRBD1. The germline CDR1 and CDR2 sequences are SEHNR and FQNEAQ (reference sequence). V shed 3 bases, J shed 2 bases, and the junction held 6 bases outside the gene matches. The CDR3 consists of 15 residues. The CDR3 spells CASSFGQGWTYEQYF. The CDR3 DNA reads TGTGCCAGCAGCTTCGGACAGGGATGGACCTACGAGCAGTACTTC.

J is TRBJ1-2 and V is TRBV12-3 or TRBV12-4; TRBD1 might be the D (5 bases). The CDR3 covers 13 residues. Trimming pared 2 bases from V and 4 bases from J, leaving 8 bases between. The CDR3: CASSLSRVYGYTF. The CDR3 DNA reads TGTGCCAGCAGTTTAAGCAGGGTCTATGGCTACACCTTC.

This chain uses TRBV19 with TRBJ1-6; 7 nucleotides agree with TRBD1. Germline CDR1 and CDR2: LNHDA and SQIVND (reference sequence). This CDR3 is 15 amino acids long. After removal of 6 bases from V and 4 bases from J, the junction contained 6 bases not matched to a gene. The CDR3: CASRRGTAYNSPLHF. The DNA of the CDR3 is TGTGCCAGTAGACGCGGGACAGCTTATAATTCACCCCTCCACTTT.

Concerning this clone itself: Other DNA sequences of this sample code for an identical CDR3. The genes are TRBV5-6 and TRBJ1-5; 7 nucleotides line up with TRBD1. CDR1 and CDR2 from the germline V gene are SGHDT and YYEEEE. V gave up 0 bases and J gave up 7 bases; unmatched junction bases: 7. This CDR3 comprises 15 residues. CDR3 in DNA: TGTGCCAGCAGCTTGGCGACAGGGCCTGGGCAGCCCCAGCATTTT. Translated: CASSLATGPGQPQHF.

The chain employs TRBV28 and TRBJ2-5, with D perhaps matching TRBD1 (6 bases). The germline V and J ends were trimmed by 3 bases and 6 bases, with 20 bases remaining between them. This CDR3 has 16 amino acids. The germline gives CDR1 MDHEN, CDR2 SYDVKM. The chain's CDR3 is CASSLRGRGQSQTQYF. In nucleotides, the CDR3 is TGTGCCAGCAGTTTGAGGGGCCGGGGACAAAGTCAGACCCAGTACTTC.